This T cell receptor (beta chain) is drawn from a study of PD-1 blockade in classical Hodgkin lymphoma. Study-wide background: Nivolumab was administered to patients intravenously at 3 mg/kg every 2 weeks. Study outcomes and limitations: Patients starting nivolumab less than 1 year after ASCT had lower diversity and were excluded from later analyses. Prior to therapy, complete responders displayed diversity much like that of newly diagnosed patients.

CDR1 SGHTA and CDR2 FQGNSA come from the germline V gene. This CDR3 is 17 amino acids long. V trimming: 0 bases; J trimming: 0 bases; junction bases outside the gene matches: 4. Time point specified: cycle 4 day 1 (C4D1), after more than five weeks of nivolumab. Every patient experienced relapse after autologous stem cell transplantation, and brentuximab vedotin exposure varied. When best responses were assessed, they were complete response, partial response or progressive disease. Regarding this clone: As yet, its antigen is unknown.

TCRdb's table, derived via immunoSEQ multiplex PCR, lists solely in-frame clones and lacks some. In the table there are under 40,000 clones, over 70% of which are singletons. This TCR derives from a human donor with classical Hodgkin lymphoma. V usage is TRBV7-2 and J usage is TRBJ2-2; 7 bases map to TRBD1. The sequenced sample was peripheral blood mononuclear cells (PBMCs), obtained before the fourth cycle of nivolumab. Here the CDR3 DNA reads TGTGCCAGCAGCTTAGCGACAGGGCCCCCGAACACCGGGGAGCTGTTTTTT. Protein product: CASSLATGPPNTGELFF.